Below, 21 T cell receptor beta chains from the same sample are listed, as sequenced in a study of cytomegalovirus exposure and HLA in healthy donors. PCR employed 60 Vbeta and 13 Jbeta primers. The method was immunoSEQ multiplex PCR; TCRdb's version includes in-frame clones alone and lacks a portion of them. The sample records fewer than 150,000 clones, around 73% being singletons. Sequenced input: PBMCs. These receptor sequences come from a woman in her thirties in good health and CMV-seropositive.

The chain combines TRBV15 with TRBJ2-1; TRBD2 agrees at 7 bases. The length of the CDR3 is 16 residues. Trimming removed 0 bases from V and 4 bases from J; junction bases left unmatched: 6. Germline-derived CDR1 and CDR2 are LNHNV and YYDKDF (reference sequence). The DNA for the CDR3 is TGTGCCACCAGCAGAGATCGGGGGGTGGTTTACAATGAGCAGTTCTTC. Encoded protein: CATSRDRGVVYNEQFF.

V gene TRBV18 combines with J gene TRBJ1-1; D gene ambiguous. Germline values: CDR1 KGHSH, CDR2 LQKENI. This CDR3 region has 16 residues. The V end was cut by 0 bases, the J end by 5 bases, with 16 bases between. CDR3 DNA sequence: TGTGCCAGCTCACCACCTCTCGGTGGTGGGAGGACTGAAGCTTTCTTT. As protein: CASSPPLGGGRTEAFF.

CDR3 amino acids: CASTRGSQPQHF. In nucleotides, the CDR3 is TGTGCCAGTACAAGGGGGTCCCAGCCCCAGCATTTT. The gene calls are TRBV19 and TRBJ1-5; tentatively, D is TRBD1 (6 bases). The germline gives CDR1 LNHDA, CDR2 SQIVND (reference sequence). Trimming left V 7 bases short and J 7 bases short, with 11 bases between. The CDR3 runs to 12 residues. Supplemented by reference TRBV19 and TRBJ1-5, the full variable domain reads DGGITQSPKYLFRKEGQNVTLSCEQNLNHDAMYWYRQDPGQGLRLIYYSQIVNDFQKGDIAEGYSVSREKKESFPLTVTSAQKNPTAFYLCASTRGSQPQHFGDGTRLSIL.

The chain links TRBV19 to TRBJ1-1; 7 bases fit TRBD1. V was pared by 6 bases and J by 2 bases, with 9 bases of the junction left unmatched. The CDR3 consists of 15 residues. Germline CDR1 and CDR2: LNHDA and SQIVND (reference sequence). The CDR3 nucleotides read TGTGCCAGTAGGGAATCGGGGACAGCCAACACTGAAGCTTTCTTT. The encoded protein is CASRESGTANTEAFF.

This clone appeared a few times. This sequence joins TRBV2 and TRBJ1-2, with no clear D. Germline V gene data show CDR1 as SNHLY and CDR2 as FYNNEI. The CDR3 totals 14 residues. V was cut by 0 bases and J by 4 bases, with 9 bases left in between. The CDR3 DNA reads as TGTGCCAGCAGTGAAGCGCGGCTGCCCTATGGCTACACCTTC. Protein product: CASSEARLPYGYTF.

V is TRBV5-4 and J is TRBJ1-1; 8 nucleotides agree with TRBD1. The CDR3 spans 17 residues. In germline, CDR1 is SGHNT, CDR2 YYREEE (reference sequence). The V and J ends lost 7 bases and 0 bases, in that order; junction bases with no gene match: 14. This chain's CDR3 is CASYASQGATMNTEAFF. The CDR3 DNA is TGTGCCAGCTATGCCTCTCAGGGGGCGACAATGAACACTGAAGCTTTCTTT.

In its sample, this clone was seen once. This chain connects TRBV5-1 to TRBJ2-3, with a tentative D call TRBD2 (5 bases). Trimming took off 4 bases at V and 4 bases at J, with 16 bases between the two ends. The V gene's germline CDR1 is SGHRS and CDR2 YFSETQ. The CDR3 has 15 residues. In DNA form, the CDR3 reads TGCGCCAGCAGCCCGTCCGGGGATAGGGCAGATACGCAGTATTTT. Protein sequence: CASSPSGDRADTQYF.

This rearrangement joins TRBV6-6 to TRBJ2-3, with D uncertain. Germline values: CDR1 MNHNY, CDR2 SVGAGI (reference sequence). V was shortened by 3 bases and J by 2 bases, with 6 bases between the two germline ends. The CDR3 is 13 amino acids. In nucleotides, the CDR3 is TGTGCCAGCAGTTATTTATACACAGATACGCAGTATTTT. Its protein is CASSYLYTDTQYF.

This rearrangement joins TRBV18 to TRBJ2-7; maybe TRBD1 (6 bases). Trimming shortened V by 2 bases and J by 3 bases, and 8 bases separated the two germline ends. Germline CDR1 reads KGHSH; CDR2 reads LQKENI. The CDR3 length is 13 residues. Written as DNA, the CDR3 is TGTGCCAGCTCACCATCCAGGGGCTACGAGCAGTACTTC. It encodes CASSPSRGYEQYF.

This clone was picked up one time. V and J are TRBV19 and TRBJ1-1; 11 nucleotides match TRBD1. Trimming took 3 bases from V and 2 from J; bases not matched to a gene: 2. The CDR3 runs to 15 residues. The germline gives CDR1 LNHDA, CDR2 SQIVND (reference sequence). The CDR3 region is CASSIGQGANTEAFF. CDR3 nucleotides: TGTGCCAGTAGTATCGGACAGGGGGCCAACACTGAAGCTTTCTTT.

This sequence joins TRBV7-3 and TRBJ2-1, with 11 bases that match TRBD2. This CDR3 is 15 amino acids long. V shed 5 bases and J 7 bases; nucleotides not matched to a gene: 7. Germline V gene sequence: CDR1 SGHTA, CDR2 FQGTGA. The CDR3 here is CASSPTASGRNEQFF. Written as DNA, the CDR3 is TGTGCCAGCAGCCCGACCGCTAGCGGGAGGAATGAGCAGTTCTTC.

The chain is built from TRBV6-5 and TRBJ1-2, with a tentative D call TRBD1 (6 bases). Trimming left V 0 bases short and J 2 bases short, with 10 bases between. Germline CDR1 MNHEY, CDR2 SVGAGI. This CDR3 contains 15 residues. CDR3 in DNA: TGTGCCAGCAGTTACTCGATTCAGGGGAACTATGGCTACACCTTC. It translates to CASSYSIQGNYGYTF.

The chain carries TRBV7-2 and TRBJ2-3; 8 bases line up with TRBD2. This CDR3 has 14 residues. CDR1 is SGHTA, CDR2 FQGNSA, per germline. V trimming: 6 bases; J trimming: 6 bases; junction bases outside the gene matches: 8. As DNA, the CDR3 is TGTGCCAGCAGTAGGACTAGCTCGTCGGATACGCAGTATTTT. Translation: CASSRTSSSDTQYF.

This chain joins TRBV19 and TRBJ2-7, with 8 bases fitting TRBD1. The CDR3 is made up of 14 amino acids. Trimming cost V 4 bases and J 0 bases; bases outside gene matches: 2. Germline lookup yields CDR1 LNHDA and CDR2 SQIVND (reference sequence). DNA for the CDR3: TGTGCCAGTAGTAGGACAGGGAGCTCCTACGAGCAGTACTTC. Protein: CASSRTGSSYEQYF.

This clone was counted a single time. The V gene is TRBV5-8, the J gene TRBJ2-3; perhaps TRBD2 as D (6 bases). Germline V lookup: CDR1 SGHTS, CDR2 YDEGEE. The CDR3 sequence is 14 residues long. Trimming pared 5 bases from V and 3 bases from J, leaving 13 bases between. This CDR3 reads CASRPGGRTDTQYF. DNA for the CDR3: TGTGCCAGCAGGCCTGGGGGGAGGACAGATACGCAGTATTTT.

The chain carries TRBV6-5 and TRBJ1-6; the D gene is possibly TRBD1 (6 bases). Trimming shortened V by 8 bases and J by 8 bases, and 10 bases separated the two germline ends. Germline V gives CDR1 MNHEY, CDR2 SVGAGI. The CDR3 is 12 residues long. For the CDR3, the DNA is TGTGCCAGCCGGGGGGCGTATTCACCCCTCCACTTT. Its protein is CASRGAYSPLHF.

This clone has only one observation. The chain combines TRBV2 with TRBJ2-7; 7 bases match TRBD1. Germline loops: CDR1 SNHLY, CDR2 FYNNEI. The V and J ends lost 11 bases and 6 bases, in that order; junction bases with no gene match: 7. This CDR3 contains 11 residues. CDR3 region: CAGNRGSEQYF. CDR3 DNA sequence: TGTGCCGGGAACAGGGGCTCCGAGCAGTACTTC.

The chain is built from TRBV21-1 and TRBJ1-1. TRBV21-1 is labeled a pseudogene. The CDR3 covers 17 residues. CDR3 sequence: CASSALREPSFYTEAFF. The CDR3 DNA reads TGTGCCAGCAGCGCATTGAGGGAACCTTCATTTTACACTGAAGCTTTCTTT.

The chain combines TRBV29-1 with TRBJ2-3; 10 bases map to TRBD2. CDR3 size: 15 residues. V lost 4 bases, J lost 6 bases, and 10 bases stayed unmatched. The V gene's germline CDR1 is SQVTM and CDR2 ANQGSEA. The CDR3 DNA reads TGCAGCGTTGGGAAAGCGGGAGGGCCGGCCGATACGCAGTATTTT. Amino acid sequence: CSVGKAGGPADTQYF.

CDR3 DNA sequence: TGCGCCAGCAGCACATCGACAGGGGTGAACACTGAAGCTTTCTTT. Its translation is CASSTSTGVNTEAFF. V gene TRBV4-1 combines with J gene TRBJ1-1, with TRBD1 identical over 8 bases. The V segment lost 5 bases and the J segment 0 bases; nucleotides outside the gene matches: 5. The V gene's germline CDR1 is MGHRA and CDR2 YSYEKL. This CDR3 contains 15 residues.

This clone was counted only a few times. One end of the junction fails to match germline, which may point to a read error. CDR3 loop: CASSLTAGGGDTQYF. As DNA, the CDR3 is TGTGCTAGCAGCTTAACGGCAGGGGGCGGAGATACGCAGTATTTT. The rearrangement links TRBV7-7 to TRBJ2-3, with 8 bases matching TRBD1. This CDR3 is 15 amino acids long. Germline V gene sequence: CDR1 SSHAT, CDR2 FNYEAQ (reference sequence).